Following are 14 T cell receptor beta chains from one sample sequenced in a study of CD8+CD57+ T cells in acquired aplastic anemia. CDR3 and TCR beta VDJ profiling relied on genomic DNA as the template. TCRdb redid the calling of the reads with MiXCR, one entry per CDR3 protein. The profile shows around 200,000 distinct CDR3 sequences, about 53% of them singletons. The sequenced material came from sorted CD4+, CD8+, or CD8+CD57+ T cells (not recorded which) from PBMCs. The receptors derive from a human donor in good health, serving as a control.

A few counts support this clonotype. The CDR3 spells CASGRDRINSPLHF. CDR3 in DNA: TGTGCCAGTGGTCGGGACAGGATAAATTCACCCCTCCACTTT. This rearrangement joins TRBV19 to TRBJ1-6, with 8 positions matching TRBD1. CDR3 length: 14 residues. CDR1 LNHDA and CDR2 SQIVND come from the germline V gene (reference sequence). V dropped 8 bases and J dropped 7; count of bases not matched to a gene: 7.

The table lists this clonotype with many counts. V and J are TRBV20-1 and TRBJ2-1, with 9 nucleotides matching TRBD2. Germline V lookup: CDR1 DFQATT, CDR2 SNEGSKA (reference sequence). V gave up 4 bases and J gave up 7 bases; unmatched junction bases: 14. This CDR3 contains 16 residues. As DNA, the CDR3 is TGCAGTGCTAACCCCCTGGGGGTAGCGGGGGATAATGAGCAGTTCTTC. Residues: CSANPLGVAGDNEQFF.

The chain combines TRBV15 with TRBJ2-5; no definite D call. This CDR3 contains 13 residues. Trimming removed 3 bases from V and 2 bases from J, with 7 bases in between. The germline gives CDR1 LNHNV, CDR2 YYDKDF (reference sequence). CDR3 DNA: TGTGCCACCAGCAGTGCTTATCAAGAGACCCAGTACTTC. It yields the protein CATSSAYQETQYF.

This chain uses TRBV7-2 with TRBJ2-7, with D possibly being TRBD1 (6 bases). Germline values: CDR1 SGHTA, CDR2 FQGNSA. V shed 3 bases and J shed 4 bases, with 13 bases lying between them. This CDR3 region has 14 residues. The CDR3 nucleotides are TGTGCCAGCAGCTTTTTTGGGGGCGCGTACGAGCAGTACTTC. It is translated as CASSFFGGAYEQYF.

Many counts were recorded for this clonotype. The chain uses TRBV4-1 and TRBJ1-4; 9 bases are a match to TRBD1. V lost 1 base, J lost 8 bases, and 8 bases stayed unmatched. This CDR3 is built from 16 residues. Germline V gene lookup returns CDR1 MGHRA and CDR2 YSYEKL. CDR3 DNA: TGCGCCAGCAGCCAAGTGTCCGGGACAGGGAGGGAAAAACTGTTTTTT. Its translation is CASSQVSGTGREKLFF.

The sample holds many counts of this clonotype. Written as DNA, the CDR3 is TGTGCCACCCACTTGGGGGAGGGGTATCAGCCCCAGCATTTT. Translating gives CATHLGEGYQPQHF. The V call is TRBV19, the J call TRBJ1-5; possible D gene TRBD1, 5 bases. Trimming took off 10 bases at V and 5 bases at J, with 18 bases between the two ends. Germline V lookup: CDR1 LNHDA, CDR2 SQIVND (reference sequence). The CDR3 is 14 amino acids.

The chain combines TRBV10-3 with TRBJ1-2; D remains unclear. V was clipped by 2 bases and J by 6 bases, with 7 bases between them. Germline assignment: CDR1 ENHRY and CDR2 SYGVKD. The CDR3 runs to 12 residues. The CDR3 loop is CAISENRDGYTF. CDR3 DNA sequence: TGTGCCATCAGTGAGAACCGAGATGGCTACACCTTC.

This clonotype was counted at least ten times. The CDR3 spells CASNDPGLGLEKLFF. CDR3 coding DNA: TGTGCCAGCAACGATCCGGGACTTGGGCTGGAAAAACTGTTTTTT. The chain combines TRBV12-3 or TRBV12-4 with TRBJ1-4; possibly TRBD1 for D (5 bases). Trimming removed 7 bases from V and 8 bases from J, with 20 bases in between. CDR3 size: 15 residues.

Notes on this clonotype: At one boundary the junction diverges from the germline segment, which might be a read error. The chain combines TRBV9 with TRBJ1-6, with D hard to call. The CDR3 consists of 15 residues. In germline, CDR1 is SGDLS, CDR2 YYNGEE. The DNA for the CDR3 is TGTGCCGGCAGCTCGCCCGACTCGGGGTGTTCACCCCTCCACTTT. It translates to CAGSSPDSGCSPLHF.

This clonotype was detected ten times or more. J is TRBJ1-2 and V is TRBV6-5, with TRBD1 identical over 7 bases. The CDR3 extends over 17 amino acids. The germline V gene has CDR1 MNHEY and CDR2 SVGAGI. The ends lost 2 bases at V and 0 bases at J; junction bases unmatched: 9. The CDR3 DNA is TGTGCCAGCAGTTACCTGGGACAGCCGAAAGCTAACTATGGCTACACCTTC. Protein sequence: CASSYLGQPKANYGYTF.

J is TRBJ2-3 and V is TRBV25-1, with a weak D call TRBD2 (5 bases). Germline CDR1 is MGHDK and CDR2 is SYGVNS. CDR3 length equals 17 residues. V was cut by 5 bases and J by 0 bases, with 18 bases left in between. The CDR3: CASSLTLAGTSTDTQYF. For the CDR3, the DNA is TGTGCCAGCAGTTTGACCCTAGCTGGAACCAGCACAGATACGCAGTATTTT.

The sample holds many counts of this clonotype. The rearrangement links TRBV20-1 to TRBJ2-5; TRBD2 might be the D (7 bases). CDR3 length: 15 amino acids. From germline, CDR1 is DFQATT and CDR2 SNEGSKA (reference sequence). V lost 0 bases to trimming and J lost 9 bases, with 20 bases between them. The CDR3 region is CSARDPARGLDSQYF. In nucleotides, the CDR3 is TGCAGTGCTAGAGACCCCGCGCGGGGGCTTGACTCCCAGTACTTC.

Note on this clonotype: A much larger clone differs from this one at a single base, so this may be a read error. This chain connects TRBV6-5 to TRBJ1-2; weak D call: TRBD1 (5 bases). The length of the CDR3 is 16 residues. Between the trimmed V and J ends, which lost 1 base and 7 bases, there was a span of 19 bases. Germline V gene lookup returns CDR1 MNHEY and CDR2 SVGAGI. CDR3 amino acids: CASSYLSGVPVIGYTF. CDR3 bases: TGTGCCAGCAGTTACTTGTCGGGGGTGCCGGTAATTGGCTACACCTTC.

This sequence joins TRBV29-1 and TRBJ2-1; the D gene is possibly TRBD2 (6 bases). Trimming removed 6 bases from V and 4 bases from J, with 13 bases in between. Looked up from germline, CDR1 is SQVTM and CDR2 is ANQGSEA. This CDR3 spans 13 amino acids. Here the CDR3 reads CSVAGLPYNEQFF. The DNA for the CDR3 is TGCAGCGTCGCGGGACTCCCTTACAATGAGCAGTTCTTC.